This section outlines one T cell receptor (beta chain) sequence together with its context. No antigen is known for it. The data are from a study of PD-L1 blockade in urothelial cancer. Study information: A median approximately 150,000 T cells were found in blood samples. The study, taken as a whole, reports: It was durable-benefit patients whose tumor-associated blood clones expanded more at 3 weeks.

V lost 5 bases and J lost 0, with 5 bases in between. The CDR3 has 11 residues. Germline V gives CDR1 SQVTM, CDR2 ANQGSEA. Data came from immunoSEQ multiplex PCR; TCRdb stores just in-frame clones and leaves some out. The sample includes some 100,000 clones, about 89% seen only once; the top ten take almost 0.95%. This receptor was taken from a woman older than 75 with urothelial cancer. The gene calls are TRBV29-1 and TRBJ2-7; D ambiguous. The sample in question was PBMCs, obtained around atezolizumab (anti-PD-L1) treatment. The CDR3 reads CSVSSSYEQYF. The CDR3 DNA reads TGCAGCGTTTCCTCCTCCTACGAGCAGTACTTC.